A selection of T cell receptor beta chains follows, all from one sample in a study of radiotherapy plus CTLA-4 blockade in lung cancer. The protocol was immunoSEQ multiplex PCR, while the TCRdb copy is restricted to in-frame clones and leaves out a portion. Among about 51,000 clones listed, about four fifths were seen once. The sequences come from peripheral blood, collected from a patient treated with radiotherapy plus ipilimumab. These receptors were taken from a human donor with non-small cell lung cancer who had a complete response to radiotherapy plus ipilimumab. The CDR3 runs from the conserved cysteine through the conserved F or W. Fields, in order: J gene, clone size, V gene, D gene, CDR3 protein, CDR3 DNA. The D gene is left open where the match is weak. The size entry is marked missing in some rows and otherwise reads once, few, many or a size class.

>TRBJ2-6|NA|TRBV2|NA
CASSELPGGANVLTF
TGTGCCAGCAGTGAATTGCCGGGGGGGGCCAACGTCCTGACTTTC
>TRBJ1-1|NA|TRBV20-1|NA
CSASLFPEAFF
TGCAGTGCTAGCCTTTTCCCTGAAGCTTTCTTT
>TRBJ1-3|NA|TRBV9|TRBD1
CASSVEGARGNTIYF
TGTGCCAGCAGCGTAGAGGGGGCTAGGGGAAACACCATATATTTT
>TRBJ2-7|NA|TRBV28|NA
CASSLVGGISSYEQYF
TGTGCCAGCAGTTTAGTCGGGGGAATTAGCTCCTACGAGCAGTACTTC
>TRBJ2-5|NA|TRBV10-2|NA
CASSGGRRGETQYF
TGCGCCAGCAGTGGTGGTAGGCGGGGAGAGACCCAGTACTTC
>TRBJ1-3|NA|TRBV11-3|NA
CASSFGGDSGNTIYF
TGTGCCAGCAGCTTTGGGGGGGATTCTGGAAACACCATATATTTT
>TRBJ1-2|NA|TRBV29-1|TRBD1
CSVDPTGINYGYTF
TGCAGCGTTGATCCGACAGGGATAAACTATGGCTACACCTTC
>TRBJ1-1|NA|TRBV18|NA
CASWAQGQIVMNTEAFF
TGTGCCAGCTGGGCGCAAGGCCAAATTGTCATGAACACTGAAGCTTTCTTT
>TRBJ2-2|few|TRBV19|NA
CASSIQGTGELFF
TGTGCCAGTAGTATCCAGGGTACCGGGGAGCTGTTTTTT
>TRBJ1-5|NA|TRBV27|TRBD1
CASGPLPTGVYSNQPQHF
TGTGCCAGCGGACCCCTTCCTACAGGGGTGTATAGCAATCAGCCCCAGCATTTT
>TRBJ1-4|NA|TRBV19|NA
CASRPQGSNEKLFF
TGTGCCAGTAGGCCACAGGGATCTAATGAAAAACTGTTTTTT
>TRBJ2-3|NA|TRBV29-1|TRBD2
CSVANPGGRVTDTQYF
TGCAGCGTTGCAAACCCGGGAGGCAGGGTCACAGATACGCAGTATTTT
>TRBJ2-7|NA|TRBV13|NA
CASSPDGGSYEQYF
TGTGCCAGCAGCCCTGATGGGGGGTCCTACGAGCAGTACTTC
>TRBJ2-1|NA|TRBV7-2|TRBD2
CASSPGTSGDEQFF
TGTGCCAGCAGCCCAGGGACTAGCGGGGATGAGCAGTTCTTC
>TRBJ2-1|NA|TRBV6-6|NA
CASNHPSRLDNEQFF
TGTGCCAGCAATCACCCCTCTAGGCTGGACAATGAGCAGTTCTTC
>TRBJ2-5|NA|TRBV7-8|NA
CASSPTDLQETQYF
TGTGCCAGCAGCCCGACAGACTTGCAAGAGACCCAGTACTTC
>TRBJ2-7|NA|TRBV27|TRBD2
CASSLERGGVAYEQYF
TGTGCCAGCAGTTTAGAACGCGGGGGGGTCGCCTACGAGCAGTACTTC
>TRBJ1-2|NA|TRBV5-1|TRBD1
CASSGGQGADYGYTF
TGCGCCAGCAGCGGCGGACAGGGGGCGGACTATGGCTACACCTTC
>TRBJ1-3|NA|TRBV18|NA
CASSPFQTGNTIYF
TGTGCCAGCTCACCATTCCAAACTGGAAACACCATATATTTT
>TRBJ1-1|few|TRBV4-1|NA
CASSPGVLARVMNTEAFF
TGCGCCAGCAGCCCGGGGGTGTTGGCGCGGGTAATGAACACTGAAGCTTTCTTT
>TRBJ2-1|NA|TRBV4-3|NA
CASSQDLGGTDNEQFF
TGCGCCAGCAGCCAAGATCTGGGCGGGACAGACAATGAGCAGTTCTTC
>TRBJ1-1|NA|TRBV5-6|NA
CASSSASGNQGTEAFF
TGTGCCAGCAGCTCTGCTTCCGGGAACCAGGGGACTGAAGCTTTCTTT
>TRBJ1-2|NA|TRBV19|NA
CASSIITGYGYTF
TGTGCCAGTAGTATAATAACAGGCTATGGCTACACCTTC
>TRBJ2-3|NA|TRBV6-1|TRBD2
CASTVTSGSRDTQYF
TGTGCCAGCACTGTGACTAGCGGGAGTAGGGATACGCAGTATTTT
>TRBJ1-4|NA|TRBV18|NA
CASSPGRGGEKLFF
TGTGCCAGCTCACCGGGCAGGGGTGGCGAAAAACTGTTTTTT
>TRBJ1-1|NA|TRBV28|NA
CASSPPRGYNTEAFF
TGTGCCAGCAGTCCACCTAGGGGGTATAACACTGAAGCTTTCTTT
>TRBJ1-2|NA|TRBV10-3|TRBD1
CAITPAGGDYGYTF
TGTGCCATCACCCCAGCAGGGGGTGACTATGGCTACACCTTC
>TRBJ1-2|few|TRBV11-2|TRBD1
CASSLGDRTYGYTF
TGTGCCAGCAGCTTGGGGGACAGGACCTATGGCTACACCTTC
>TRBJ1-2|NA|TRBV4-3|NA
CASSQEGAGYGYTF
TGCGCCAGCAGCCAAGAGGGGGCCGGCTATGGCTACACCTTC
>TRBJ2-5|NA|TRBV5-6|NA
CASRLDTGLFQETQYF
TGTGCCAGCAGACTTGATACGGGACTTTTCCAAGAGACCCAGTACTTC
>TRBJ1-2|once|TRBV10-2|TRBD1
CASSEGQGYGYTF
TGCGCCAGCAGTGAAGGACAGGGCTATGGCTACACCTTC